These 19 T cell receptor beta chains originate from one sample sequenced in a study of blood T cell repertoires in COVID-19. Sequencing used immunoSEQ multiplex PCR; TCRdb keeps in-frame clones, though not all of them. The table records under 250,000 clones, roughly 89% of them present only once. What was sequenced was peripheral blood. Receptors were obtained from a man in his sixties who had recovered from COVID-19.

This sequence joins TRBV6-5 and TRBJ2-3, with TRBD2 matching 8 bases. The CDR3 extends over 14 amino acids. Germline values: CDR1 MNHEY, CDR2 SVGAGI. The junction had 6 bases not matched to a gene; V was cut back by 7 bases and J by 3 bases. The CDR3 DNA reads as TGTGCCAGCATTCTAGGACTAGCTACAGATACGCAGTATTTT. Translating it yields CASILGLATDTQYF.

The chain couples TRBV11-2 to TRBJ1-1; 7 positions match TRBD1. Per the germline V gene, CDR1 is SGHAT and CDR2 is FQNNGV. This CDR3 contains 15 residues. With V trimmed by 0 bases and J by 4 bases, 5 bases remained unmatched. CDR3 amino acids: CASSLERQGGTEAFF. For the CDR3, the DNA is TGTGCCAGCAGCTTAGAAAGGCAGGGGGGCACTGAAGCTTTCTTT.

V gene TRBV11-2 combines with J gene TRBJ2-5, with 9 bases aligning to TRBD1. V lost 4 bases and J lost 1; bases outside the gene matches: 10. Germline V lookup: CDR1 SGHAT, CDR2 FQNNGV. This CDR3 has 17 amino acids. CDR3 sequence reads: CASSSRDRARLQETQYF. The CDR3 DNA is TGTGCCAGCAGCTCCCGGGACAGGGCCCGTCTCCAAGAGACCCAGTACTTC.

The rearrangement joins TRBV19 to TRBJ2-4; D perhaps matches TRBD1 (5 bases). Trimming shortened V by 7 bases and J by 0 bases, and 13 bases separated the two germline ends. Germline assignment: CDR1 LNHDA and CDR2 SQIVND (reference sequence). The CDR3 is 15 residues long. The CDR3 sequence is CASNPTDSAKNIQYF. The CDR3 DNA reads TGTGCCAGTAACCCGACAGACTCAGCCAAAAACATTCAGTACTTC.

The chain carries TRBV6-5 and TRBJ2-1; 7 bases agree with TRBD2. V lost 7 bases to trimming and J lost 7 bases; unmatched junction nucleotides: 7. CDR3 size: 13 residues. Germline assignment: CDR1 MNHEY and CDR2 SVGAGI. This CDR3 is CASTLGGGNEQFF. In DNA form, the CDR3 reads TGTGCCAGCACCTTGGGGGGGGGTAATGAGCAGTTCTTC.

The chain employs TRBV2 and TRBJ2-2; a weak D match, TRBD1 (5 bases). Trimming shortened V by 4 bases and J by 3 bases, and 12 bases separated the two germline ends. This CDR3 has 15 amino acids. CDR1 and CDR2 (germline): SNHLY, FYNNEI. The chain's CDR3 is CASSADIFYTGELFF. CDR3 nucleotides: TGTGCCAGCAGTGCGGACATCTTTTACACCGGGGAGCTGTTTTTT. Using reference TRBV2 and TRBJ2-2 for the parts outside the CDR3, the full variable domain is EPEVTQTPSHQVTQMGQEVILRCVPISNHLYFYWYRQILGQKVEFLVSFYNNEISEKSEIFDDQFSVERPDGSNFTLKIRSTKLEDSAMYFCASSADIFYTGELFFGEGSRLTVL.

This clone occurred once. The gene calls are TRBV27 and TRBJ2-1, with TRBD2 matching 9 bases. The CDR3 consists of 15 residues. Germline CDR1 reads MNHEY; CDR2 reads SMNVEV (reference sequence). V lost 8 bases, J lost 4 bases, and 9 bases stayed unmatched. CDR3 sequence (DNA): TGTGCCAGCGTCAATAGCGGGGGTTTTTACAATGAGCAGTTCTTC. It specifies CASVNSGGFYNEQFF.

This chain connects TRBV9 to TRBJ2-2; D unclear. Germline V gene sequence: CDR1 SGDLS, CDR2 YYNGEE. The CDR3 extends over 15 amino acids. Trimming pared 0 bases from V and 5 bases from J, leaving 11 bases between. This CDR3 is CASSVGPPGTGELFF. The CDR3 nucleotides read TGTGCCAGCAGCGTAGGACCCCCCGGGACCGGGGAGCTGTTTTTT.

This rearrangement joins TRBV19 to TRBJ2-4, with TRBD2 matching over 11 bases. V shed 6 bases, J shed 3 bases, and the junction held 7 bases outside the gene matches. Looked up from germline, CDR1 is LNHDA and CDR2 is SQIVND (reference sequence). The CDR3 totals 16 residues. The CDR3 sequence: CASSPSGRRDKNIQYF. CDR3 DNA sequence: TGTGCCAGTAGCCCTAGCGGGAGGCGGGACAAAAACATTCAGTACTTC.

CDR3 loop: CASSQVIGGTVREKLFF. The CDR3 bases are TGCGCCAGCAGCCAAGTGATCGGGGGGACCGTGAGAGAAAAACTGTTTTTT. The chain couples TRBV4-3 to TRBJ1-4; possibly TRBD1 for D (5 bases). V was shortened by 1 base and J by 8 bases, with 20 bases between the two germline ends. Germline CDR1 is LGHNA and CDR2 is YSLEER. The CDR3 contains 17 residues.

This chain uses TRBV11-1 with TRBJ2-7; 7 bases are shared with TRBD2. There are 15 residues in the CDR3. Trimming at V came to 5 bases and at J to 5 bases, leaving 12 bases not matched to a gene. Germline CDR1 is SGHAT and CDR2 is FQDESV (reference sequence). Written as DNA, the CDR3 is TGTGCCAGCAGCGCTGGACTAGTTGAAAGAGACGAGCAGTACTTC. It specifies CASSAGLVERDEQYF.

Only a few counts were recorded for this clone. The CDR3 loop is CASSYGGRGTGELFF. The CDR3 DNA sequence: TGTGCCAGCAGTTATGGCGGGAGGGGCACCGGGGAGCTGTTTTTT. This chain uses TRBV6-6 with TRBJ2-2; 9 bases are shared with TRBD2. V trimming: 3 bases; J trimming: 4 bases; junction bases outside the gene matches: 3. Germline V gene sequence: CDR1 MNHNY, CDR2 SVGAGI (reference sequence). There are 15 residues in the CDR3.

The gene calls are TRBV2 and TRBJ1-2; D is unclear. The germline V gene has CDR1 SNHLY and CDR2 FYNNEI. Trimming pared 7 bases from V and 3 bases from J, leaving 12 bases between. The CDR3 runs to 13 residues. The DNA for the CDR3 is TGTGCCAGCACCCTAAGAGGAGACTATGGCTACACCTTC. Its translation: CASTLRGDYGYTF. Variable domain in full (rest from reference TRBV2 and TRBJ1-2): EPEVTQTPSHQVTQMGQEVILRCVPISNHLYFYWYRQILGQKVEFLVSFYNNEISEKSEIFDDQFSVERPDGSNFTLKIRSTKLEDSAMYFCASTLRGDYGYTFGSGTRLTVV.

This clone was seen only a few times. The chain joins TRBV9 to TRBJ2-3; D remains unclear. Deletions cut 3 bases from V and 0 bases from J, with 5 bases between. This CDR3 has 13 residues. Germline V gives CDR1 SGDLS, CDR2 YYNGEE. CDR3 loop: CASSAVSTDTQYF. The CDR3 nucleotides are TGTGCCAGCAGCGCTGTTAGCACAGATACGCAGTATTTT.

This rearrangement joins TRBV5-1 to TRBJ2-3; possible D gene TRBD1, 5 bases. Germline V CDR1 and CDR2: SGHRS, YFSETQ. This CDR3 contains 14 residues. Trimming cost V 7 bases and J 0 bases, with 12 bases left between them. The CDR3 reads CASGSGYSTDTQYF. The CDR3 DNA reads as TGCGCCAGCGGCTCAGGGTATAGCACAGATACGCAGTATTTT.

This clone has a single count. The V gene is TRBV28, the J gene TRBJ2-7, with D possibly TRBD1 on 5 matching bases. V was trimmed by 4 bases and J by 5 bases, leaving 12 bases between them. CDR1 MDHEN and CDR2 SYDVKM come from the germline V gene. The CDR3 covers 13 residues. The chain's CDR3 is CASSSSDKNEQYF. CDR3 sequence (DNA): TGTGCCAGCAGTTCCTCGGACAAAAACGAGCAGTACTTC.

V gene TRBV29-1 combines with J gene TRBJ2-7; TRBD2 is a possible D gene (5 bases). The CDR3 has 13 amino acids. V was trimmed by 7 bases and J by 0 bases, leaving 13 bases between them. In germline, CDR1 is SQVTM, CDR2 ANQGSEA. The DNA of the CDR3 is TGCAGCGCTAAACATGGGAGCTCCTACGAGCAGTACTTC. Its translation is CSAKHGSSYEQYF.

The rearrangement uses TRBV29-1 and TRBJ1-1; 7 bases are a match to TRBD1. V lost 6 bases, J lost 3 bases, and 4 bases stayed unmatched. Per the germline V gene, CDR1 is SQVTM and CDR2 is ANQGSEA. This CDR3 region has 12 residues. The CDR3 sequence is CSVPQGHTEAFF. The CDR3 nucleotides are TGCAGCGTACCACAGGGGCACACTGAAGCTTTCTTT.

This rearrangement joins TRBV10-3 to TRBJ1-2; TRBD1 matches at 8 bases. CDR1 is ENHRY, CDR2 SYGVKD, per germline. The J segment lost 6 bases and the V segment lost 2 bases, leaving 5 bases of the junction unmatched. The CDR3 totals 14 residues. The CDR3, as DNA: TGTGCCATCAGTGAGGGGACAGGCCAGGATGGCTACACCTTC. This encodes CAISEGTGQDGYTF.